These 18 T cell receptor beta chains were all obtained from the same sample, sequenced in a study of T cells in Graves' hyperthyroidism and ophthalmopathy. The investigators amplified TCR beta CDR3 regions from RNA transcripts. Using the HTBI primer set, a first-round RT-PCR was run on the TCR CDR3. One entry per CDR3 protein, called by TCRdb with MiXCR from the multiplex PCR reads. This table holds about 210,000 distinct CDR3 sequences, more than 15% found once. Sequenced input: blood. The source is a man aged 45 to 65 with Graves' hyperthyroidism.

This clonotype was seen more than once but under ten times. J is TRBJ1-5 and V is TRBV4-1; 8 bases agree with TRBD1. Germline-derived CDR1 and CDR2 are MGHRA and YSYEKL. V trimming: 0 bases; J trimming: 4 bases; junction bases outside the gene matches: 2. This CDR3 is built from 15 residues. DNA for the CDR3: TGCGCCAGCAGCCAAGATAACAGGGGGAATCAGCCCCAGCATTTT. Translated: CASSQDNRGNQPQHF.

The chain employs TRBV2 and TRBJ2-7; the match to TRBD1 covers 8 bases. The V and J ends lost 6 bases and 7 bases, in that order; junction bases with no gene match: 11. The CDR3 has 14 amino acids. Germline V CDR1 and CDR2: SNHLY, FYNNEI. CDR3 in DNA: TGTGCCAGCAGGAACTTGGGACAGGCACGAGAGCAGTACTTC. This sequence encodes CASRNLGQAREQYF. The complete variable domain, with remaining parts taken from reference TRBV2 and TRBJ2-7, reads EPEVTQTPSHQVTQMGQEVILRCVPISNHLYFYWYRQILGQKVEFLVSFYNNEISEKSEIFDDQFSVERPDGSNFTLKIRSTKLEDSAMYFCASRNLGQAREQYFGPGTRLTVT.

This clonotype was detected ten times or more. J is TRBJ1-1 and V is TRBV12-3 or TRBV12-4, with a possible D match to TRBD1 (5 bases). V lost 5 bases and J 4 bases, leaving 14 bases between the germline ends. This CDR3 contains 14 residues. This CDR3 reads CASSLGGWSTEAFF. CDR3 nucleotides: TGTGCCAGCAGTCTGGGGGGGTGGAGCACTGAAGCTTTCTTT.

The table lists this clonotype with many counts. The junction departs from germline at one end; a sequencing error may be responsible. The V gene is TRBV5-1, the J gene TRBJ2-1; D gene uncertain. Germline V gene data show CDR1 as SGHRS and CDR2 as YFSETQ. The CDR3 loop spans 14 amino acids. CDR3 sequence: CASSLGGSYNEQFF. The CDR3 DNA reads TGTGCCAGCAGCCTCGGCGGCTCCTACAATGAGCAGTTCTTC.

The CDR3 DNA follows: TGTGCCAGCAGTTATTCCCCAGGCAGGGCCCATTCACCCCTCCACTTT. It translates to CASSYSPGRAHSPLHF. This chain uses TRBV6-5 with TRBJ1-6; maybe TRBD1 (5 bases). V was cut by 3 bases and J by 8 bases, with 17 bases left in between. The CDR3 spans 16 residues. In germline, CDR1 is MNHEY, CDR2 SVGAGI.

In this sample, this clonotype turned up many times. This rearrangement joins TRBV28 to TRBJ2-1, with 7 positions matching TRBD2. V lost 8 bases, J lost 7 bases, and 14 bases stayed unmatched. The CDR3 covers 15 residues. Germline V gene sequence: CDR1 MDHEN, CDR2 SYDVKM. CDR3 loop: CASGLVRGGQNEQFF. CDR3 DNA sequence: TGTGCCAGCGGCCTCGTTCGGGGAGGGCAGAATGAGCAGTTCTTC.

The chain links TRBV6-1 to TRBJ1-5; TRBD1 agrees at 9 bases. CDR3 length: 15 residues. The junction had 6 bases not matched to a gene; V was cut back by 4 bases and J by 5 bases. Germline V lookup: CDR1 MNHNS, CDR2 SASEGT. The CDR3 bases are TGTGCCAGCAGTGCACTCCGGGACAGGGATCAGCCCCAGCATTTT. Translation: CASSALRDRDQPQHF.

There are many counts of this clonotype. CDR3 in amino acids: CASSLPAGGLTDTQYF. DNA for the CDR3: TGTGCCAGCAGTTTACCCGCGGGGGGCTTGACAGATACGCAGTATTTT. The V and J genes are TRBV28 and TRBJ2-3; 8 bases agree with TRBD2. Trimming at V came to 2 bases and at J to 3 bases, leaving 7 bases not matched to a gene. The CDR3 covers 16 residues. CDR1 MDHEN and CDR2 SYDVKM come from the germline V gene.

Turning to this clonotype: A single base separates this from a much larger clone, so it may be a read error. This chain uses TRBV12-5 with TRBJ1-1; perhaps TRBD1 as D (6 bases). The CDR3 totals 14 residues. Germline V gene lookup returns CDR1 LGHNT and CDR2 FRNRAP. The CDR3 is CTSGLQGPSTEAFF. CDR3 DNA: TGTACTAGTGGTTTGCAGGGGCCCAGTACTGAAGCTTTCTTT.

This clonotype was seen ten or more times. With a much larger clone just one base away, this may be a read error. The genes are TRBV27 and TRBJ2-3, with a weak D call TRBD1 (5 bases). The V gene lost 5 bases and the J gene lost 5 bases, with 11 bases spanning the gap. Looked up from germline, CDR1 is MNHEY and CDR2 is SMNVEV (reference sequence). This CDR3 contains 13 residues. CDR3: CASSQRGGDTQYF. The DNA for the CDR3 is TGTGCCAGCAGTCAAAGGGGCGGAGATACGCAGTATTTT.

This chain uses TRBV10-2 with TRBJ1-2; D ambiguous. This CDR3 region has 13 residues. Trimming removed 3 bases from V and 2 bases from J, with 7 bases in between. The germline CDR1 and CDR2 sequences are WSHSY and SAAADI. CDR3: CASSETTNYGYTF. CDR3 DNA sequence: TGCGCCAGCAGTGAAACTACCAACTATGGCTACACCTTC.

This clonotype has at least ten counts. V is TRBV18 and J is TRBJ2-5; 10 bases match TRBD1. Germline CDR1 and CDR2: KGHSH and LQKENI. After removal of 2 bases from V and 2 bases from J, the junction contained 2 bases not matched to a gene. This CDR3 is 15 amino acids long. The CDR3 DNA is TGTGCCAGCTCACCAAGGACAGGGGGACAAGAGACCCAGTACTTC. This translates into CASSPRTGGQETQYF. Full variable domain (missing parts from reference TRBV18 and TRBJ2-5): NAGVMQNPRHLVRRRGQEARLRCSPMKGHSHVYWYRQLPEEGLKFMVYLQKENIIDESGMPKERFSAEFPKEGPSILRIQQVVRGDSAAYFCASSPRTGGQETQYFGPGTRLLVL.

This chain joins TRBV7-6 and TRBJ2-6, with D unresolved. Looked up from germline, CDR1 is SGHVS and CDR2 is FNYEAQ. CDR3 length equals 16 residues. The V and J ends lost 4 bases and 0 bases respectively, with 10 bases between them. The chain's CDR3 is CASSSILSSGANVLTF. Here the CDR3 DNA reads TGTGCCAGCAGCTCCATACTGAGCTCTGGGGCCAACGTCCTGACTTTC.

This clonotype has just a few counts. The CDR3 region has the DNA TGCGCCAGCAGCCCAAGCGGGAGTTTCCACGAGCAGTACTTC. Translation: CASSPSGSFHEQYF. The V call is TRBV4-1, the J call TRBJ2-7; TRBD2 agrees at 8 bases. Germline V CDR1 and CDR2: MGHRA, YSYEKL. The ends lost 4 bases at V and 5 bases at J; junction bases unmatched: 7. CDR3 length: 14 amino acids.

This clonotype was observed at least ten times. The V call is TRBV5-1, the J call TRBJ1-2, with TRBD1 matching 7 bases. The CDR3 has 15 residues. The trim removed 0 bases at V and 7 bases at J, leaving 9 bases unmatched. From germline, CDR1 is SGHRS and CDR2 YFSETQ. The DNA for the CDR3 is TGCGCCAGCAGCTTGGGACAGGGTCTCGGTTTTGGCTACACCTTC. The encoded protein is CASSLGQGLGFGYTF.

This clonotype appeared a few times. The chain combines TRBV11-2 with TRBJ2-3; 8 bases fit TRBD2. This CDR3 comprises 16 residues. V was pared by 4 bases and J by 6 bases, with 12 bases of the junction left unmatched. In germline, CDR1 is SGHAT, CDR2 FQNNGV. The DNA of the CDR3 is TGTGCCAGCAGCTCTCTCCGGGGGGGGGGGCCCGATACGCAGTATTTT. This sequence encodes CASSSLRGGGPDTQYF.

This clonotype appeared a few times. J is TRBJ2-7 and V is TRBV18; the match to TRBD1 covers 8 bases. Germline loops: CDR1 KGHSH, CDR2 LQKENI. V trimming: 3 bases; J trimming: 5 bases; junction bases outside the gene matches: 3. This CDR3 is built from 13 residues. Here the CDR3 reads CASSPPTGDEQYF. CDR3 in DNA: TGTGCCAGCTCACCCCCGACAGGGGACGAGCAGTACTTC.

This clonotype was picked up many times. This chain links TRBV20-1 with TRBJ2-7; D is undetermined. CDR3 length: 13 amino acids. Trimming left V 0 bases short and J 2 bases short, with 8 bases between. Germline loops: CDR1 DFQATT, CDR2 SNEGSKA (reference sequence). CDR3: CSARDGLAYEQYF. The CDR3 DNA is TGCAGTGCTAGAGATGGGCTAGCCTACGAGCAGTACTTC.